This TCR beta chain originates from a study of cytomegalovirus exposure and HLA in healthy donors. General study findings and limits: Researchers counted roughly 150 TCR beta chains as cytomegalovirus-associated. Differences between HLA loci emerged in a later analysis of TCR association rates, with DRB1 most and HLA-C fewest. A later analysis linked a missense variant in DCLRE1C to the trimming of TCR beta V and J genes.

As for this clone: What it binds is unknown.

The CDR3 sequence is 15 residues long. V gave up 5 bases and J gave up 0 bases; unmatched junction bases: 5. The germline V gene encodes CDR1 SEHNR and CDR2 FQNEAQ (reference sequence). Both 60 Vbeta primers and 13 Jbeta primers went into the PCR. TCRdb keeps only in-frame clones here, not all; method: immunoSEQ multiplex PCR. Among around 150,000 clones listed, 68% were seen once. The sample was PBMCs. The chain couples TRBV7-9 to TRBJ2-7; TRBD1 matches 9 bases. This sequence was found in a man in his sixties in good health and CMV-seronegative. The CDR3 region is CASSPGTGFSYEQYF. The CDR3, as DNA: TGTGCCAGCAGCCCCGGGACAGGGTTCTCCTACGAGCAGTACTTC.